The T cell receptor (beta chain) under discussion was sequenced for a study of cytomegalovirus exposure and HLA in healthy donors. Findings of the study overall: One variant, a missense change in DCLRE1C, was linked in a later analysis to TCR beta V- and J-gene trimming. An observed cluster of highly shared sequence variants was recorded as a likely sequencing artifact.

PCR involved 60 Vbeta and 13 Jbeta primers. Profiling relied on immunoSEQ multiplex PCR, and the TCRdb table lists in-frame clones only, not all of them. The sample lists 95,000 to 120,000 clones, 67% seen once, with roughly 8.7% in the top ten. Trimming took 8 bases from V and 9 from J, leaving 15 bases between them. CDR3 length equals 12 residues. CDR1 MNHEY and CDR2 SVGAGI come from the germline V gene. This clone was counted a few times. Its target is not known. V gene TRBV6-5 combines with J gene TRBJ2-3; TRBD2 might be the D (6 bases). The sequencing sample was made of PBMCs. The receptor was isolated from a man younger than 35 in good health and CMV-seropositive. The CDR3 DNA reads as TGTGCCAGCCGGGACTTACAAGACACGCAGTATTTT. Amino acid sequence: CASRDLQDTQYF.